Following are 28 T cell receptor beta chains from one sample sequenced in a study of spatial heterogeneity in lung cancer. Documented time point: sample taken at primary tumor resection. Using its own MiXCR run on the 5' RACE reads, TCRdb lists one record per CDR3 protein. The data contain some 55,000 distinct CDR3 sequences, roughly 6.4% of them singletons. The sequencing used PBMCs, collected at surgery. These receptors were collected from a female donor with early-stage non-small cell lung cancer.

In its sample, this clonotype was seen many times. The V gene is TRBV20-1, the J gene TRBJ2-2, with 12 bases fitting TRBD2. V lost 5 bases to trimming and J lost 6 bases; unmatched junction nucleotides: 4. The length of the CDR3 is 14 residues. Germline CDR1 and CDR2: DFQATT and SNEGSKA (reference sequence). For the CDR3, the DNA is TGCAGTGCTCCCCGACTAGCGGGAGCCGGGGAGCTGTTTTTT. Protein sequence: CSAPRLAGAGELFF.

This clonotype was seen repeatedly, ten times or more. CDR3 sequence reads: CSAGLAGVNEQFF. The DNA of the CDR3 is TGCAGTGCGGGACTAGCGGGAGTCAATGAGCAGTTCTTC. V gene TRBV20-1 combines with J gene TRBJ2-1; 14 bases are shared with TRBD2. The CDR3 is 13 residues long. V was pared by 6 bases and J by 6 bases, with 1 base of the junction left unmatched. Germline V CDR1 and CDR2: DFQATT, SNEGSKA (reference sequence).

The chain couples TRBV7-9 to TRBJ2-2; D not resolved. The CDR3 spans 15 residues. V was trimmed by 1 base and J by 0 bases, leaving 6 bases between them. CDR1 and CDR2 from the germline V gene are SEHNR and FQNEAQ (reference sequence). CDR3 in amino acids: CASSLVAANTGELFF. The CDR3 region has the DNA TGTGCCAGCAGCTTAGTGGCAGCGAACACCGGGGAGCTGTTTTTT.

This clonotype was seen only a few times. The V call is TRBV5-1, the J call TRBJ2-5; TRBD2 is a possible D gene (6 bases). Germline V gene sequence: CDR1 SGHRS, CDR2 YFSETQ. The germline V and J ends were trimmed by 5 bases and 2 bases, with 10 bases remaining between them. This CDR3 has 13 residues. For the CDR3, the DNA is TGCGCCAGCAGGGAGGGCGGACAAGAGACCCAGTACTTC. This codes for CASREGGQETQYF.

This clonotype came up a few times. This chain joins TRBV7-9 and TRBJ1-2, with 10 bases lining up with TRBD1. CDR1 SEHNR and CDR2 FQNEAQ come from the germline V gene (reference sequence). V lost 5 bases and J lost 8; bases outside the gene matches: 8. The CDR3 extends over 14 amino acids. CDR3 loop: CASSPDRGLGGYTF. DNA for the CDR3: TGTGCCAGCAGCCCGGACAGGGGGTTGGGAGGCTACACCTTC. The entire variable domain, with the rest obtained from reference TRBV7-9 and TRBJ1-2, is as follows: DTGVSQNPRHKITKRGQNVTFRCDPISEHNRLYWYRQTLGQGPEFLTYFQNEAQLEKSRLLSDRFSAERPKGSFSTLEIQRTEQGDSAMYLCASSPDRGLGGYTFGSGTRLTVV.

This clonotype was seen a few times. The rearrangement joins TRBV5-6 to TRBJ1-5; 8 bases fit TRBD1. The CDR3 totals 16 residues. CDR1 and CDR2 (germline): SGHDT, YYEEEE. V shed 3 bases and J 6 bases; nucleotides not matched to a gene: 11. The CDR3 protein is CASSSGGTGGGQPQHF. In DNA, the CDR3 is TGTGCCAGCAGCTCAGGGGGCACAGGAGGCGGTCAGCCCCAGCATTTT.

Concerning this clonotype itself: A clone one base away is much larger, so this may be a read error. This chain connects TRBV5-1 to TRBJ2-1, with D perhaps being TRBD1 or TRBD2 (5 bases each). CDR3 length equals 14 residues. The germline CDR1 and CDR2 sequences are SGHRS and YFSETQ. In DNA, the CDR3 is TGCGTCAGCAGCGACTGGGACCCAAAAGATGAGCAGTTCTTC. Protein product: CVSSDWDPKDEQFF.

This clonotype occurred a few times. The CDR3 DNA is TGTGCCAGCAGCTTGGCCAGCGGGAGTATCTACGAGCAGTACTTC. Its translation: CASSLASGSIYEQYF. This sequence joins TRBV7-6 and TRBJ2-7; 8 bases align to TRBD2. This CDR3 is built from 15 residues. With 3 bases clipped from V and 3 bases from J, the junction kept 7 bases outside the gene matches. Germline CDR1 SGHVS, CDR2 FNYEAQ. The full variable domain, its missing parts supplied by reference TRBV7-6 and TRBJ2-7, is GAGVSQSPRYKVTKRGQDVALRCDPISGHVSLYWYRQALGQGPEFLTYFNYEAQQDKSGLPNDRFSAERPEGSISTLTIQRTEQRDSAMYRCASSLASGSIYEQYFGPGTRLTVT.

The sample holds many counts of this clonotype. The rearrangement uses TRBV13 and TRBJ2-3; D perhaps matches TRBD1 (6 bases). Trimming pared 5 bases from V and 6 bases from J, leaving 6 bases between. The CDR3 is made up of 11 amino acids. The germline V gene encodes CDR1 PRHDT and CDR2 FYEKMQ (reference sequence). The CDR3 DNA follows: TGTGCCAGCAGCCAGGGGGATACGCAGTATTTT. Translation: CASSQGDTQYF.

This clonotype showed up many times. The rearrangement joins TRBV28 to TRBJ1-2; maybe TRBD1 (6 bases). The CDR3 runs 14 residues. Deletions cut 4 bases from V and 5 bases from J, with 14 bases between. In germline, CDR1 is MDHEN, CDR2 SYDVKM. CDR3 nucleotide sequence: TGTGCCAGCAGTTCCCCCCCAGGGGAGTATGGCTACACCTTC. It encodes CASSSPPGEYGYTF.

The CDR3 loop reads CASTRGLLSGNTIYF. As DNA, the CDR3 is TGTGCCAGCACTAGGGGACTCCTCTCTGGAAACACCATATATTTT. J is TRBJ1-3 and V is TRBV12-3 or TRBV12-4; perhaps TRBD1 as D (5 bases). Trimming stripped 7 bases from V and 0 bases from J, with 13 bases between. The CDR3 covers 15 residues.

CDR3 loop: CASSPGAGGDTQYF. The CDR3 DNA is TGTGCCAGCTCACCGGGAGCGGGGGGAGATACGCAGTATTTT. The chain is built from TRBV18 and TRBJ2-3, with 9 bases aligning to TRBD2. Losses at the gene ends were 3 bases for V and 5 bases for J; bases not matched to a gene: 3. The V gene's germline CDR1 is KGHSH and CDR2 LQKENI. The CDR3 length is 14 residues.

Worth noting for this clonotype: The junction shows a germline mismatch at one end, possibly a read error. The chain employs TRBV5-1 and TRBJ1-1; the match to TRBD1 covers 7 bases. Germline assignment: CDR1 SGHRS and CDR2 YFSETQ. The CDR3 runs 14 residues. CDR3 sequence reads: CVSSRGNLNTEAFF. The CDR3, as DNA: TGCGTCAGCAGCAGGGGGAATCTGAACACTGAAGCTTTCTTT.

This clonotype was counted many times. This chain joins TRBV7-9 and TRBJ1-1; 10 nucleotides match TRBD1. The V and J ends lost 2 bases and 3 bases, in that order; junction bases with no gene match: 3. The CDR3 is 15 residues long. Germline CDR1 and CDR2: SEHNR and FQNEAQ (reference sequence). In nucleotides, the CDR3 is TGTGCCAGCAGCTTAACCGACAGGGGGCACACTGAAGCTTTCTTT. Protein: CASSLTDRGHTEAFF.

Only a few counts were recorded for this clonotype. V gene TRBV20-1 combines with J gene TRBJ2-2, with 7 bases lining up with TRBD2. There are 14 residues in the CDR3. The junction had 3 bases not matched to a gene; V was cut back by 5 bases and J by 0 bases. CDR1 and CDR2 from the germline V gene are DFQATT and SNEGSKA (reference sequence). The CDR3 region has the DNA TGCAGTGCTTGGGGACTATCGAACACCGGGGAGCTGTTTTTT. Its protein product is CSAWGLSNTGELFF.

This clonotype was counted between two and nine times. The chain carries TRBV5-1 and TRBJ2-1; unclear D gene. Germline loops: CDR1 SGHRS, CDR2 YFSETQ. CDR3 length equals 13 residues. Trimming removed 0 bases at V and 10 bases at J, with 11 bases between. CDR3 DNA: TGCGCCAGCAGCTTGGTTTTGGATAGGGAGCAGTTCTTC. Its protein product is CASSLVLDREQFF.

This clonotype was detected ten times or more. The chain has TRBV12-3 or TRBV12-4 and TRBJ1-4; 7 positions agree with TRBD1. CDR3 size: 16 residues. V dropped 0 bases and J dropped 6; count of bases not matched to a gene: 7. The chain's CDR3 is CASSLAGRGRHEKLFF. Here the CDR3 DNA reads TGTGCCAGCAGTTTAGCTGGCAGGGGGAGGCATGAAAAACTGTTTTTT.

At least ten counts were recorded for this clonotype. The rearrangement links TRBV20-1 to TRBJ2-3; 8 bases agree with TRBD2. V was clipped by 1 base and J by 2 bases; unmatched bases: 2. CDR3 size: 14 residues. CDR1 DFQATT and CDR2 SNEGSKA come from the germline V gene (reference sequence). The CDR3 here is CSARGLALTDTQYF. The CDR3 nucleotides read TGCAGTGCTAGAGGACTAGCGCTCACAGATACGCAGTATTTT.

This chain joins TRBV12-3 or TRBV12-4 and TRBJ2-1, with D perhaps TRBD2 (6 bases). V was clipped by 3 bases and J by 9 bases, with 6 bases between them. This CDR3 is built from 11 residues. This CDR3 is CASSLRGEQFF. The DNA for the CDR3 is TGTGCCAGCAGTTTGCGGGGTGAGCAGTTCTTC.

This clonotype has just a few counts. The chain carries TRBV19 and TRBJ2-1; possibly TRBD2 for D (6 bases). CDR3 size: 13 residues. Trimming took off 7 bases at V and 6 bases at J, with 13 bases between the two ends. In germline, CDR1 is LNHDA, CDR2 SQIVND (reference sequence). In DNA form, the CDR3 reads TGTGCCAGTAAACGGGCGGGAACCAATGAGCAGTTCTTC. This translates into CASKRAGTNEQFF.

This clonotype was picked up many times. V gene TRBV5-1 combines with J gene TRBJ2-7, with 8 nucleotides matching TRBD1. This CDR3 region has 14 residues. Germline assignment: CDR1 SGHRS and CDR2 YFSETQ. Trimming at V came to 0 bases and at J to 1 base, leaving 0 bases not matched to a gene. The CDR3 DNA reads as TGCGCCAGCAGCTTGGGACAGGGGTCCTACGAGCAGTACGTC. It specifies CASSLGQGSYEQYV.

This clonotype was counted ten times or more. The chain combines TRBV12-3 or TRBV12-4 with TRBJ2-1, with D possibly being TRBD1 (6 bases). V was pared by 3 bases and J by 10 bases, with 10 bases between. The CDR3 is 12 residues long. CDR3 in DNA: TGTGCCAGCAGTTTCTACGGGACAGAGCAGTTCTTC. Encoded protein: CASSFYGTEQFF.

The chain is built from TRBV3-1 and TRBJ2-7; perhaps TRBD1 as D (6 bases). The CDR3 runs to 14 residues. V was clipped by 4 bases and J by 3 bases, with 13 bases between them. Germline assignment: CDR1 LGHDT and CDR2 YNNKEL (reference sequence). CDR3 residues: CASSPWGRGYEQYV. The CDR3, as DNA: TGTGCCAGCAGCCCCTGGGGCAGGGGCTACGAGCAGTACGTC.

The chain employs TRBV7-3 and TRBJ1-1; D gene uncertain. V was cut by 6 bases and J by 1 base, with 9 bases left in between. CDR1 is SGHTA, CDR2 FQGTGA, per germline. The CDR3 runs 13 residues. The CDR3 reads CASSIQPNTEAFF. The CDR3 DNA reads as TGTGCCAGCAGTATCCAGCCGAACACTGAAGCTTTCTTT.

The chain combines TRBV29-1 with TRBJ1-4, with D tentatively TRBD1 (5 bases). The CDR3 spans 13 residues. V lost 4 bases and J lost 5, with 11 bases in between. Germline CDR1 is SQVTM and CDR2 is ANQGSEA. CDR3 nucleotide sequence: TGCAGCGTTGGGGGGGTCGCAAATGAAAAACTGTTTTTT. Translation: CSVGGVANEKLFF. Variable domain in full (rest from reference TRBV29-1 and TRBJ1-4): SAVISQKPSRDICQRGTSLTIQCQVDSQVTMMFWYRQQPGQSLTLIATANQGSEATYESGFVIDKFPISRPNLTFSTLTVSNMSPEDSSIYLCSVGGVANEKLFFGSGTQLSVL.

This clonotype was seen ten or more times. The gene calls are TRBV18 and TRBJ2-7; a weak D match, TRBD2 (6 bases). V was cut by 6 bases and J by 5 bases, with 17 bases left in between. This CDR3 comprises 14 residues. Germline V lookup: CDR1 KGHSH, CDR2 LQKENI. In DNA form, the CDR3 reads TGTGCCAGCTCGGCAATGCCGGGAGTCCACGAGCAGTACGTC. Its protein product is CASSAMPGVHEQYV.

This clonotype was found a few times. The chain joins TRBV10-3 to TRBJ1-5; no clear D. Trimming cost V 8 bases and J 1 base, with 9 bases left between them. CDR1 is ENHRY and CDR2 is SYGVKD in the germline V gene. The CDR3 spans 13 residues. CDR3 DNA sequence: TGTGCCATCCAAAGCGGGAGCAATCAGCCCCAGCATTTT. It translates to CAIQSGSNQPQHF.

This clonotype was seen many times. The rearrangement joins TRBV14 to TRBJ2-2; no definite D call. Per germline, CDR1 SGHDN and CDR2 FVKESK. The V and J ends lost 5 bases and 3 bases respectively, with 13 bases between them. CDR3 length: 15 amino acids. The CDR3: CASSFRYADTGELFF. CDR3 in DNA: TGTGCCAGCAGCTTCCGTTACGCGGACACCGGGGAGCTGTTTTTT.